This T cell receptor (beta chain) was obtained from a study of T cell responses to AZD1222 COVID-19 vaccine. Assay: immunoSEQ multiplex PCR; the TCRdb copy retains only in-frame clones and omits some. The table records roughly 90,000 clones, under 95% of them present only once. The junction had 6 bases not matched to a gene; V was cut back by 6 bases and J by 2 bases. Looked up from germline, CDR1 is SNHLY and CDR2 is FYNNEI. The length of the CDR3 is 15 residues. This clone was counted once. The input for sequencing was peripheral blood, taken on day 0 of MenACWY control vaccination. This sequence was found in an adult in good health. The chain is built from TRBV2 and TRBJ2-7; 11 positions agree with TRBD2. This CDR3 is CASRDTSGSAYEQYF. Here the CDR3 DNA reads TGTGCCAGCAGAGATACTAGCGGGAGCGCCTACGAGCAGTACTTC. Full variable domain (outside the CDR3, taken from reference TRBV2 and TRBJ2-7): EPEVTQTPSHQVTQMGQEVILRCVPISNHLYFYWYRQILGQKVEFLVSFYNNEISEKSEIFDDQFSVERPDGSNFTLKIRSTKLEDSAMYFCASRDTSGSAYEQYFGPGTRLTVT.